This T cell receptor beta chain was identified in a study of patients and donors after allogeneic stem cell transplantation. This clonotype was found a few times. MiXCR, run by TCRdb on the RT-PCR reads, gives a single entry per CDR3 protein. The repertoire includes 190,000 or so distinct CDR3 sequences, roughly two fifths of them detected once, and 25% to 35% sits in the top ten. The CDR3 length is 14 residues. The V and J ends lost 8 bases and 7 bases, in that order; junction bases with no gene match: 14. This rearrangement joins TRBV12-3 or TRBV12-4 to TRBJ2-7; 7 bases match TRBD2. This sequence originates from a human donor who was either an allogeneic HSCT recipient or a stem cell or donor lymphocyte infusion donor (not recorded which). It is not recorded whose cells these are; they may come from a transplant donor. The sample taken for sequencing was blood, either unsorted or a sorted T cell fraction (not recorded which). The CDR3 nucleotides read TGTGCCAGCGCCCGGGGAGGGGATCCTCGGGAGCAGTACTTC. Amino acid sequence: CASARGGDPREQYF.